The entry that follows covers one T cell receptor (beta chain) sequence. The sample has other DNA sequences that encode this CDR3 too. The data originate from a study of shared clonotypes between healthy human individuals. Study overall: CD8 memory received one plate per donor, CD8 naive two, CD4 memory three and CD4 naive three.

CD45RO-negative, CCR7-positively selected cells formed the naive CD8 fraction, excluding terminally differentiated effector memory CD45RA+ cells. CDR1 is SGHVS and CDR2 is FNYEAQ in the germline V gene. The CDR3 length is 13 residues. Trimming stripped 1 base from V and 3 bases from J, with 7 bases between. Sequenced by immunoSEQ multiplex PCR; TCRdb stores in-frame clones only, minus some. The repertoire holds millions of clones, with approximately 94% as singletons. This TCR derives from a man aged 18 to 30 in good health. Some clones in this sample may be carry-over from other donors' samples. The sequencing input was naive CD8+ T cells from PBMCs. V gene TRBV7-6 combines with J gene TRBJ2-7; no definite D call. The CDR3 loop is CASSLGRSYEQYF. Written as DNA, the CDR3 is TGTGCCAGCAGCTTAGGCAGGAGCTACGAGCAGTACTTC.